This TCR beta chain was sequenced in a study of blood T cell repertoires in COVID-19. About the research overall: Donors in the United States, Italy and Spain gave samples during acute or convalescent COVID-19. PBMCs, B-cell-depleted T cells, or T cells were the source of the cDNA or gDNA that made up the material.

The germline CDR1 and CDR2 sequences are SGHAT and FQNNGV. After removal of 4 bases from V and 4 bases from J, the junction contained 7 bases not matched to a gene. The CDR3 length is 15 residues. Original processing notes: Reference gene primer amplification gave estimated nucleated cell counts. Data came from immunoSEQ multiplex PCR; TCRdb stores just in-frame clones and leaves some out. V and J calls and clone size are those listed in that table; D and trimming were worked out from the DNA. The repertoire holds over 200,000 clones, with 75% to 90% as singletons. The V call is TRBV11-2, the J call TRBJ2-3, with 8 positions matching TRBD1. The clonotype comes from a man aged 35 to 55 with acute or convalescent COVID-19. The sequencing sample was made of peripheral blood. CDR3 amino acids: CASSWTGWDSDTQYF. CDR3 coding DNA: TGTGCCAGCAGCTGGACAGGGTGGGATTCAGATACGCAGTATTTT.